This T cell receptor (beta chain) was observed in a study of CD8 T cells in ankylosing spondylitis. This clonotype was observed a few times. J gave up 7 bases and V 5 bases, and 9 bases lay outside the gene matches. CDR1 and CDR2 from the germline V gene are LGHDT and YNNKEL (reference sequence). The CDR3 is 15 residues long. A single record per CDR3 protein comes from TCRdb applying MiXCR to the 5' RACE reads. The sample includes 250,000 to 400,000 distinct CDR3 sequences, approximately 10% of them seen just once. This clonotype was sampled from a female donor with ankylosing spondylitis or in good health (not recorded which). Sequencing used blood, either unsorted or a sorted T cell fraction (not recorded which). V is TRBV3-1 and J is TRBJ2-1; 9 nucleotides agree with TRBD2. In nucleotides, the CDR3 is TGTGCCAGCAGCAATAGCGGGAGAAACCGGAATGAGCAGTTCTTC. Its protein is CASSNSGRNRNEQFF.